The 9 T cell receptor beta chains given below trace back to one sample, sequenced in a study of Graves' ophthalmopathy and Graves' hyperthyroidism. The TCR beta CDR3 regions underwent amplification from RNA transcripts. Following a first-round RT-PCR that used HTBI primers, a second-round multiplex PCR was carried out. Each CDR3 protein is one row after TCRdb ran MiXCR on the multiplex PCR reads. Altogether some 1.1 million distinct CDR3 sequences are present, about 35% being singletons, with the ten largest covering roughly 10%. The sequenced sample consisted of peripheral blood or thyroid tissue (not recorded which). Receptors originate from an adult man with Graves' hyperthyroidism.

This clonotype was seen many times. This sequence joins TRBV7-2 and TRBJ2-7; D gene uncertain. The CDR3 totals 14 residues. Germline CDR1 reads SGHTA; CDR2 reads FQGNSA. Trimming pared 5 bases from V and 2 bases from J, leaving 13 bases between. CDR3 sequence: CASSHLRQAYEQYF. CDR3 in DNA: TGTGCCAGCAGCCATCTGCGGCAAGCCTACGAGCAGTACTTC.

The chain carries TRBV12-3 or TRBV12-4 and TRBJ2-1, with D unresolved. The CDR3 loop spans 14 amino acids. V was trimmed by 6 bases and J by 4 bases, leaving 13 bases between them. CDR3: CASSVEAHYNEQFF. CDR3 DNA: TGTGCCAGCAGCGTAGAGGCGCATTACAATGAGCAGTTCTTC.

The chain carries TRBV7-2 and TRBJ1-1; 7 nucleotides match TRBD1. The length of the CDR3 is 18 residues. Germline values: CDR1 SGHTA, CDR2 FQGNSA. V lost 5 bases, J lost 3 bases, and 18 bases stayed unmatched. This CDR3 reads CASSPETWGQFSYTEAFF. CDR3 in DNA: TGTGCCAGCAGCCCCGAAACCTGGGGACAGTTTTCCTACACTGAAGCTTTCTTT.

This clonotype was detected a few times. The chain joins TRBV28 to TRBJ1-1; no clear D. The CDR3 extends over 12 amino acids. V lost 5 bases and J 9 bases, leaving 13 bases between the germline ends. Germline V gene lookup returns CDR1 MDHEN and CDR2 SYDVKM. CDR3 sequence: CASSLSPAQAFF. CDR3 nucleotides: TGTGCCAGCAGTCTGTCCCCAGCGCAAGCTTTCTTT.

The chain joins TRBV29-1 to TRBJ2-5, with 7 bases identical to TRBD2. Germline CDR1 SQVTM, CDR2 ANQGSEA. The CDR3 is 13 residues long. V lost 7 bases to trimming and J lost 5 bases; unmatched junction nucleotides: 10. CDR3 in amino acids: CSGSSREGETQYF. DNA for the CDR3: TGCAGCGGTAGCAGTAGGGAGGGGGAGACCCAGTACTTC.

The V and J genes are TRBV6-6 and TRBJ1-4; no definite D call. V lost 4 bases and J lost 8, with 8 bases in between. Germline CDR1 reads MNHNY; CDR2 reads SVGAGI (reference sequence). This CDR3 comprises 12 residues. The CDR3 DNA reads as TGTGCCAGCAGTTCACGTCGGGAAAAACTGTTTTTT. This sequence encodes CASSSRREKLFF.

The chain couples TRBV12-3 or TRBV12-4 to TRBJ2-5, with D uncertain. With 4 bases removed from V and 1 base from J, the gap between germline ends came to 16 bases. There are 16 residues in the CDR3. The CDR3 spells CASSSTFTATQETQYF. The CDR3 bases are TGTGCCAGCAGTTCGACATTTACCGCGACCCAAGAGACCCAGTACTTC.

The rearrangement joins TRBV6-2 or TRBV6-3 to TRBJ2-7, with TRBD2 as a possible D gene (5 bases). Germline CDR1 and CDR2: MNHEY and SVGEGT. CDR3 length: 13 residues. Trimming shortened V by 8 bases and J by 2 bases, and 13 bases separated the two germline ends. The CDR3 DNA sequence: TGTGCCAGCTGTGGGAGTAGCACCTACGAGCAGTACTTC. This sequence encodes CASCGSSTYEQYF.

This clonotype turned up a few times. The rearrangement links TRBV6-2 or TRBV6-3 to TRBJ1-5; 9 bases agree with TRBD1. Germline-derived CDR1 and CDR2 are MNHEY and SVGEGT. V shed 6 bases, J shed 4 bases, and the junction held 7 bases outside the gene matches. The CDR3 runs 15 residues. CDR3 coding DNA: TGTGCCAGCAGCTCAGTACAGGGGGCGAATCAGCCCCAGCATTTT. Its protein is CASSSVQGANQPQHF.